This record looks at one TCR beta chain sequence and its context. This sample is part of a study of T-cell reconstitution after alpha-beta-depleted transplantation in children. Unique molecular identifiers were used in preparing the TCRbeta library. TCRdb re-analysed the PCR reads in MiXCR, keeping a single row per CDR3 protein. The sample consists of about 270,000 distinct CDR3 sequences, about a tenth of them appearing once. Trimming cost V 5 bases and J 5 bases, with 14 bases left between them. Germline V gives CDR1 SGHTA, CDR2 FQGTGA. The CDR3 extends over 14 amino acids. The sequence was collected from a human donor who donated a stem cell graft to a child with SCID. The starting material was PBMCs from the stem cell graft donor, obtained from the stem cell graft. The V and J genes are TRBV7-3 and TRBJ2-3; D remains ambiguous. Here the CDR3 DNA reads TGTGCCAGCAGCCGCTCTCCGATGGTAGATACGCAGTATTTT. Amino acids: CASSRSPMVDTQYF.